Below, 17 T cell receptor beta chains from the same sample are listed, as sequenced in a study of cytomegalovirus exposure and HLA in healthy donors. PCR primers comprised 60 Vbeta and 13 Jbeta primers. Assay: immunoSEQ multiplex PCR; the TCRdb copy retains only in-frame clones and omits some. The data show approximately 200,000 clones, about 82% seen once. Source material: PBMCs. Receptors were obtained from a woman aged 50 to 60 in good health and CMV-seronegative.

The V call is TRBV11-2, the J call TRBJ1-2; 10 nucleotides agree with TRBD1. J was trimmed by 3 bases and V by 4 bases; bases with no gene match: 8. The CDR3 contains 16 residues. CDR1 is SGHAT and CDR2 is FQNNGV in the germline V gene. DNA of the CDR3: TGTGCCAGCAGCTCTGGGACAGGGGAGGTGCACTATGGCTACACCTTC. This translates into CASSSGTGEVHYGYTF.

The chain has TRBV15 and TRBJ2-5; D possibly corresponds to TRBD2 (6 bases). V dropped 2 bases and J dropped 8 bases, with 18 bases sitting between them. Looked up from germline, CDR1 is LNHNV and CDR2 is YYDKDF (reference sequence). The CDR3 loop spans 15 amino acids. The CDR3 loop reads CATSRHPGGIGTQYF. The CDR3 DNA sequence: TGTGCCACCAGCAGACATCCCGGCGGGATAGGTACCCAGTACTTC. Complete variable domain (other parts from reference TRBV15 and TRBJ2-5): DAMVIQNPRYQVTQFGKPVTLSCSQTLNHNVMYWYQQKSSQAPKLLFHYYDKDFNNEADTPDNFQSRRPNTSFCFLDIRSPGLGDTAMYLCATSRHPGGIGTQYFGPGTRLLVL.

The chain has TRBV7-8 and TRBJ2-5; D is possibly TRBD1 (6 bases). V lost 3 bases to trimming and J lost 9 bases, with 17 bases between them. Germline CDR1 SGHVS, CDR2 FQNEAQ. The CDR3 spans 14 residues. CDR3 protein: CASSFVQGQGAQYF. CDR3 nucleotides: TGTGCCAGCAGCTTTGTGCAGGGGCAAGGGGCCCAGTACTTC.

J is TRBJ2-3 and V is TRBV28; TRBD2 aligns across 10 bases. J was trimmed by 3 bases and V by 3 bases; bases with no gene match: 9. Germline lookup yields CDR1 MDHEN and CDR2 SYDVKM. The CDR3 length is 17 residues. The CDR3 loop reads CASSFALAGVSTDTQYF. The DNA of the CDR3 is TGTGCCAGCAGTTTTGCCCTAGCGGGAGTTTCGACAGATACGCAGTATTTT.

A single count supports this clone. The same CDR3 is also encoded by other DNA sequences in this sample. DNA of the CDR3: TGCGCCAGCAGCTTGGGGACTAGCACAGATACGCAGTATTTT. This gives the protein CASSLGTSTDTQYF. This sequence joins TRBV5-1 and TRBJ2-3; D might be TRBD2 (5 bases). The germline CDR1 and CDR2 sequences are SGHRS and YFSETQ. Trimming took off 0 bases at V and 0 bases at J, with 5 bases between the two ends. This CDR3 has 14 residues.

This clone was picked up one time. The chain carries TRBV11-2 and TRBJ1-3; no reliable D call. This CDR3 is 15 amino acids long. Germline lookup yields CDR1 SGHAT and CDR2 FQNNGV. V lost 3 bases and J 0 bases, leaving 9 bases between the germline ends. The CDR3 protein is CASSFSSNSGNTIYF. In DNA form, the CDR3 reads TGTGCCAGCAGCTTTAGCAGTAACTCTGGAAACACCATATATTTT.

The chain carries TRBV7-2 and TRBJ2-7; maybe TRBD1 (6 bases). The CDR3 consists of 13 residues. With 5 bases removed from V and 6 bases from J, the gap between germline ends came to 14 bases. The V gene's germline CDR1 is SGHTA and CDR2 FQGNSA. The chain's CDR3 is CASSVDRRGEQYF. The DNA for the CDR3 is TGTGCCAGCAGCGTCGACAGGCGAGGCGAGCAGTACTTC.

This sequence joins TRBV11-1 and TRBJ2-1; D perhaps matches TRBD1 (5 bases). The CDR3 consists of 14 residues. The germline V and J ends were trimmed by 1 base and 9 bases, with 13 bases remaining between them. Per the germline V gene, CDR1 is SGHAT and CDR2 is FQDESV (reference sequence). The CDR3 loop is CASSLVWTRGEQFF. CDR3 DNA: TGTGCCAGCAGCTTAGTTTGGACACGAGGTGAGCAGTTCTTC.

The chain joins TRBV6-5 to TRBJ2-1; D perhaps matches TRBD1 (5 bases). V was clipped by 6 bases and J by 7 bases, with 19 bases between them. Germline assignment: CDR1 MNHEY and CDR2 SVGAGI. This CDR3 has 15 amino acids. CDR3 in DNA: TGTGCCAGCAGCCTCGGACAAGGAGTTCCGAATGAGCAGTTCTTC. Its translation is CASSLGQGVPNEQFF.

In nucleotides, the CDR3 is TGTGCCTGGACTCGGGGCACAGATACGCAGTATTTT. Its translation is CAWTRGTDTQYF. The J gene is TRBJ2-3, the V gene TRBV30; D is ambiguous. CDR3 length: 12 residues. V was cut by 4 bases and J by 1 base, with 6 bases left in between. Germline CDR1 and CDR2: GTSNPN and SVGIG (reference sequence).

V is TRBV29-1 and J is TRBJ2-3; 7 bases fit TRBD2. Germline CDR1 and CDR2: SQVTM and ANQGSEA. This CDR3 has 14 residues. V trimming: 3 bases; J trimming: 2 bases; junction bases outside the gene matches: 5. The CDR3 coding sequence is TGCAGCGTTGATGGCGGGAGATCCACAGATACGCAGTATTTT. This sequence encodes CSVDGGRSTDTQYF.

V gene TRBV28 combines with J gene TRBJ1-2; D unresolved. V was pared by 5 bases and J by 4 bases, with 11 bases between. CDR3 size: 13 residues. Looked up from germline, CDR1 is MDHEN and CDR2 is SYDVKM. CDR3 nucleotide sequence: TGTGCCAGCAGTGGAGAAAGGAGCTATGGCTACACCTTC. Residues: CASSGERSYGYTF.

The gene calls are TRBV30 and TRBJ2-3; TRBD1 aligns across 10 bases. Germline CDR1 reads GTSNPN; CDR2 reads SVGIG (reference sequence). CDR3 length: 14 amino acids. The trim removed 2 bases at V and 5 bases at J, leaving 4 bases unmatched. DNA of the CDR3: TGTGCCTGGAGTATAGGGACAGGGGTAGATACGCAGTATTTT. Its translation is CAWSIGTGVDTQYF.

The chain recombines TRBV5-1 with TRBJ2-2; 10 bases are shared with TRBD2. Trimming at V came to 3 bases and at J to 5 bases, leaving 10 bases not matched to a gene. Germline V lookup: CDR1 SGHRS, CDR2 YFSETQ. The CDR3 extends over 17 amino acids. CDR3 DNA sequence: TGCGCCAGCAGCTGGCCCCTAGCGGGAGTTGTAACCGGGGAGCTGTTTTTT. Its protein product is CASSWPLAGVVTGELFF.

The V and J genes are TRBV5-1 and TRBJ2-7; 7 bases fit TRBD1. The CDR3 extends over 15 amino acids. Germline V gives CDR1 SGHRS, CDR2 YFSETQ. V trimming: 5 bases; J trimming: 4 bases; junction bases outside the gene matches: 12. CDR3 sequence: CASSFDRAQSYEQYF. CDR3 nucleotide sequence: TGCGCCAGCAGTTTCGACAGGGCCCAGTCATACGAGCAGTACTTC.

The V and J genes are TRBV19 and TRBJ1-3; tentatively, D is TRBD1 (5 bases). The CDR3 sequence is 16 residues long. Germline V gene lookup returns CDR1 LNHDA and CDR2 SQIVND (reference sequence). V was shortened by 6 bases and J by 0 bases, with 15 bases between the two germline ends. Here the CDR3 reads CASSPPRAPSGNTIYF. CDR3 bases: TGTGCCAGTAGCCCGCCCAGGGCACCCTCTGGAAACACCATATATTTT.

V is TRBV6-4 and J is TRBJ1-1; 7 positions agree with TRBD1. CDR3 length: 18 amino acids. V trimming: 8 bases; J trimming: 1 base; junction bases outside the gene matches: 19. Germline lookup yields CDR1 MRHNA and CDR2 SNTAGT. The CDR3 spells CASSRLGQGDYRNTEAFF. In DNA form, the CDR3 reads TGTGCCAGCTCCCGCCTAGGGCAGGGGGATTATCGGAACACTGAAGCTTTCTTT.